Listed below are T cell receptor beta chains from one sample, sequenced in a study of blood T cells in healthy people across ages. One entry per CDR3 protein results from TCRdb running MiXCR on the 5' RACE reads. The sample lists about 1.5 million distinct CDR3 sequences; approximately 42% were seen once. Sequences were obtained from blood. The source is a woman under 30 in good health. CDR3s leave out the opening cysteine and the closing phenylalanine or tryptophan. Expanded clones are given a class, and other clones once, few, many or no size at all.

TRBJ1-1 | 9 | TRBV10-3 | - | AIFQNTEAF
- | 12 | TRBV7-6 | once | ASSLARRGETQY
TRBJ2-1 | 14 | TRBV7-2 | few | ASSLGGQRAYNEQF
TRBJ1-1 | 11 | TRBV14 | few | ASSQEQGTEAF
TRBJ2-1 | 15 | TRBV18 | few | ASSPLRGTSSYNEQF
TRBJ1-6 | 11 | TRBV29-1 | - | SAKTDFNSPLH
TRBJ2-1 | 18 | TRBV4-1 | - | ASSPLVPTSGTSGYNEQF
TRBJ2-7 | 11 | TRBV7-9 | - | ASSLAWGEAWY
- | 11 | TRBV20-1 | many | SALRQEFGEQY
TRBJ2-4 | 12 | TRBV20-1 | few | SAQRGHGGNIQY
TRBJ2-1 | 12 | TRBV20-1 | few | SARDRTSGNEQF
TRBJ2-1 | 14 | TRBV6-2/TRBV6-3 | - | ASSYSRTHLVNEQF
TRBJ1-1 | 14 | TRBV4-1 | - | ASSQVGFGEDTEAF
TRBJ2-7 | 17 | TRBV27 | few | ASSLKVVGGLNPNYEQY
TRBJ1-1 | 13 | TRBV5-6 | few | ASSLRQGLGTEAF
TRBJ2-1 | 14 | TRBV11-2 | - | ASSLAPDYSYNEQF
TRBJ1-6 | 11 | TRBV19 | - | ATRTGPNSPLH
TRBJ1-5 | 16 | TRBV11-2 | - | ASSPTRDRGQVNQPQH
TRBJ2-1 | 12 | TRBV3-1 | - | ASYMSGRSHEQF
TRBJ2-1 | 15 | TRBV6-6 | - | ASSYRGGDSSYNERF
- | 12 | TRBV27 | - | ASSWASGSDEQY
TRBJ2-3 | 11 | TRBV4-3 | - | ASSQEAGGTQY
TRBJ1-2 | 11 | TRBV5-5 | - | ASSITGWYGYT
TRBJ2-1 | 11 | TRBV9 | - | ASSVALMDEQF
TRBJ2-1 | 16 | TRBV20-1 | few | SARDLRWAGGPYNEQF
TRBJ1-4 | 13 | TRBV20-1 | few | SARDKTGLGEKLF
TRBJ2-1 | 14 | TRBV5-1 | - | ASSLTSGRYRNEQF
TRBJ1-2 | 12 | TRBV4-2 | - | ASRPGQGVLGYT
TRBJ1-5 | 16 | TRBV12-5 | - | ASGLVPRWGQERQPQH
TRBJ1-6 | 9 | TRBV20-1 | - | SARTDSPLH
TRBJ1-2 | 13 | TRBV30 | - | AWSLPTYGANGYT
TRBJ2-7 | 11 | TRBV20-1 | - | SVPGGISYEQY
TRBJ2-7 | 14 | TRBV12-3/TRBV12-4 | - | ASSTAGTSGTYEQY
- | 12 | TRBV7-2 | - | ASSLTGPKETQF
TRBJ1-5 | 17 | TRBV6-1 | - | ARSKQRTGGGYSNQPQH
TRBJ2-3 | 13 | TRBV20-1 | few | SAPNPGQSTDTQY
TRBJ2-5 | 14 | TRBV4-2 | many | ASSQDSGTMEETQY
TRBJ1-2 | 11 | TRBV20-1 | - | SARTDRDYGYT
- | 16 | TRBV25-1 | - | ASSEYRGAILGGETQY
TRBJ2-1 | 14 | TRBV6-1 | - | ASSTPGTSGRNEQF
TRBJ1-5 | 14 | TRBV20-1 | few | SGIPGTGKGSQPQH